The subject of this entry is one T cell receptor (beta chain). Its matching antigen is unknown. V lost 6 bases to trimming and J lost 2 bases, with 17 bases between them. The CDR3 runs to 15 residues. Germline CDR1 reads MNHEY; CDR2 reads SMNVEV (reference sequence). The record originates from a study of cytomegalovirus exposure and HLA in healthy donors. Study outcomes and limitations: Later examination showed HLA-associated TCR beta chains had greater clonal expansion than equally common others.

It was with 60 Vbeta and 13 Jbeta primers that the PCR ran. Here immunoSEQ multiplex PCR was the method, and the copy in TCRdb shows in-frame clones only, minus some. In the table there are about 190,000 clones, 70% to 75% of which are singletons. The specimen was PBMCs. The receptor was isolated from a man aged 25 to 40 in good health and CMV-seropositive. The gene calls are TRBV27 and TRBJ2-7; D might be TRBD2 (8 bases). CDR3 nucleotide sequence: TGTGCCAGCAGCTTTCGGGAGGGGGCGACCTACGAGCAGTACTTC. Translation gives CASSFREGATYEQYF.